This T cell receptor (beta chain) was captured by sequencing in a study of T-cell memory formation after mild COVID-19. Comment on this clonotype: The target antigen is unknown.

The study's findings and limits: Contracting clones from day 15 to 85 had balanced CD4/CD8; later expanders favoured CD4+.

The CDR3 has 17 residues. TCRdb re-analysed the 5' RACE reads in MiXCR, keeping a single row per CDR3 protein. The data contain some 57,000 distinct CDR3 sequences, 10% to 15% of them seen just once; the ten biggest clones take up about 25%. The rearrangement uses TRBV21-1 and TRBJ2-3; no check of the table's D call, TRBD1, against the DNA was made. TRBV21-1 is a pseudogene locus. The TCR sequence derives from a man aged 18 to 35 who had mild COVID-19 (a few samples of this study predate the infection). Cell type and time point are not known. The sample was PBMCs or a T cell subset sorted from them (not recorded which). DNA of the CDR3: TGTGCCAGCAGCAAGGGGACAGTCGCACCCTTCACAGATACGCAGTATTTT. Its protein is CASSKGTVAPFTDTQYF.